In its sample, the clone carrying this TCR beta chain was seen a few times. What it binds is unknown. These data are taken from a study of T-cell memory formation after mild COVID-19. Study overall: The study found TCR clusters largely donor specific. General study results and limits: The second-wave clones peaking on day 37 were not confirmed as SARS-CoV-2-specific. A second wave expanding day 15 to 37 was CD4+-biased; contracting clones were balanced.

Constant-segment primers were used for 5'RACE, and the resulting TCR alpha and TCR beta cDNA libraries carried sample barcodes and UMIs. TCRdb recomputed calls from the 5' RACE reads with MiXCR, one row per CDR3 protein. The table shows about 210,000 distinct CDR3 sequences, with more than 25% occurring only once. The TCR originated in an adult woman who had mild COVID-19 (a few samples of this study predate the infection). Cell type and time point are not known. The sequenced sample was PBMCs or a T cell subset sorted from them (not recorded which).

The CDR3 DNA is TGTGCCATCAGTGCTCTTCGATCGGTCGACGAGCAGTACTTC. Protein sequence: CAISALRSVDEQYF. This chain links TRBV10-3 with TRBJ2-7; D not certain. CDR1 is ENHRY and CDR2 is SYGVKD in the germline V gene. The CDR3 runs to 14 residues. V was pared by 4 bases and J by 5 bases, with 15 bases between.